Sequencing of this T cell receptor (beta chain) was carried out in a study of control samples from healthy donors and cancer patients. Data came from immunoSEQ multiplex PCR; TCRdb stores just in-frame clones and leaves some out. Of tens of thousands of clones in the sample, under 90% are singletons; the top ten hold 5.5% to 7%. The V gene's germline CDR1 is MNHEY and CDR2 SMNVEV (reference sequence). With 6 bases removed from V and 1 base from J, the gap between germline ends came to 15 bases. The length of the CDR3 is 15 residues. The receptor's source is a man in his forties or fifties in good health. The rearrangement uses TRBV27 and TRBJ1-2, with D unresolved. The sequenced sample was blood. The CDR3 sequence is CASRIGPGLNYGYTF. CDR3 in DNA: TGTGCCAGCAGAATCGGACCGGGTCTTAACTATGGCTACACCTTC.